The entry below describes one TCR beta chain. It has no known antigen specificity. No much larger clone exists at a distance of one base, and base qualities are not known. This entry comes from a study of blood T cells in healthy people across ages (dated by TCRdb to about 2015). The study in broad terms: In model experiments, roughly one uniquely barcoded TCR beta cDNA molecule per two T cells was captured by template switching. Age-related changes in TCR beta repertoire diversity were measured in the study by deep sequencing normalized with unique cDNA molecular identifiers. Donors were grouped into four age groups: young (average 16 years), middle-aged (approximately 41), aged (around 62) and long-lived (about 89). To avoid experimental bias, donors of different ages were randomly spread across the sequencing lanes. Two additional independent replicas of 1 million unique cDNA reads from the same blood draw were analyzed for two donors (one aged 18 to 30 and one aged 80 or older). Points the paper makes about the study in general: Compared with the aged group, the long-lived group had more naive CD4+ T cells, fewer expanded clones and increased TCR diversity, a pattern suggesting age selection. The CMV infection status of donors was not known, potentially confounding age-related changes in expanded clonotypes. Observed TCR beta diversity per million T cells fell roughly linearly with age, and a significant reduction was already apparent by age roughly 40. A strong correlation was found between observed TCR beta diversity and the percentage of naive T cells measured by flow cytometry. Because profiling used bulk unsorted PBMCs, naive and antigen-experienced compartments could not be compared conclusively. Estimates of total diversity based on one million sequenced T cells were considered lower bounds and underestimates.

The donors were 40 or so Caucasian individuals from Russia, aged about 6 to 100 years, who were systemically healthy. Each donor gave 8 to 10 milliliters of peripheral blood, drawn into EDTA-treated Vacutainer tubes. Ficoll-Paque density-gradient centrifugation was used to isolate PBMCs, with at least 6.5 million per sample. Trizol reagent was used to extract total RNA from the PBMCs, yielding at least 5 micrograms per sample. The percentages of naive CD45RAhigh/CD27high T cells were determined by flow cytometry on a PBMC aliquot from every donor. Library creation used 5' RACE. Sequencing was carried out with an Illumina HiSeq 2500. A second PCR of about 7 to 12 cycles was performed with a sample-barcoded 5' primer and a J-beta primer mix. A unique molecular identifier was introduced onto each TCR beta cDNA molecule by a template-switch 5' adaptor carrying 12 random nucleotides. Each sample yielded at least 2.5 million CDR3-containing paired-end reads. First-strand cDNA was synthesized from all RNA with the Mint cDNA synthesis kit, primed by a TRBC-specific oligonucleotide. All cDNA was treated with uracil-DNA glycosylase and then went through a first 18-cycle PCR with the universal primers M1SS and BC2_uni_R. Regarding the original processing steps: Each sample was normalized by randomly selecting 1 million high-quality reads, each carrying a distinct molecular identifier. Instead of being binned into consensus sequences, reads with shared molecular identifiers were discarded. MiTCR, run with a Q25 quality threshold and the strictest error-elimination algorithm, handled CDR3 identification, clonotype clustering and error correction. A nonparametric unseen species model with Euler transformation was used to estimate a lower bound on total TCR beta diversity. The public reads were reprocessed in TCRdb via fastp at Q25 and MiXCR, keeping in-frame beta chains. Each record represents a unique CDR3 protein, reported with the most common genes and DNA among its rows. These V and J calls derive from TCRdb rather than the authors' analysis. A total of hundreds of thousands of distinct CDR3 sequences appear in this sample, roughly 30% of them only once. Jointly, the top ten make up 15% to 19% of the sample.

The CDR3 contains 13 residues, cysteine and phenylalanine counted. Solely the CDR3 DNA is kept, with 39 bases framed from the first base. V and J are truncated by 3 bases and 7 bases respectively, leaving an intervening sequence of 13 bases. For CDR1 and CDR2, the germline V gene lists SGHTA and FQGNSA. The specimen sequenced was blood. This TCR was recovered from a woman older than 75 in good health. Donor details come from another sample of the same person, matched by shared clones. Rearrangement joined TRBV7-2 to TRBJ2-7; the D gene identity is not certain. CDR3 reads: CASSFPPAPEQYF. The nucleotide sequence reads as follows: TGTGCCAGCAGCTTCCCCCCAGCGCCGGAGCAGTACTTC.